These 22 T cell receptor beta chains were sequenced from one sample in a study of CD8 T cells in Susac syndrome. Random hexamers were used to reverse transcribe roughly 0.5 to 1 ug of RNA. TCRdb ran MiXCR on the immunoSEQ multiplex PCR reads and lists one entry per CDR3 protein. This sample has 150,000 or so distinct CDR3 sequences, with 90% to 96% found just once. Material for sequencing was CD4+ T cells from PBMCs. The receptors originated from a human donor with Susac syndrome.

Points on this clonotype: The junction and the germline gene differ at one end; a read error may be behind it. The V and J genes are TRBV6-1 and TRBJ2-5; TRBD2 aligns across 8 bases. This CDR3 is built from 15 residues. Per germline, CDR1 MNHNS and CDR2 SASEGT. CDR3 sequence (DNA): TGTGCCAGCAGGGAAGCGGGGGCCCTTCAAGAGACCCAGTACTTC. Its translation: CASREAGALQETQYF.

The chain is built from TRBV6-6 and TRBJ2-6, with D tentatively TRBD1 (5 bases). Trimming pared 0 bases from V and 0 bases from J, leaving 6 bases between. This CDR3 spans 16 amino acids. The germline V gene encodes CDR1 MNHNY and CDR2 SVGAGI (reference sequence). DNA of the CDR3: TGTGCCAGCAGTTACTCCGACAGCTCTGGGGCCAACGTCCTGACTTTC. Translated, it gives CASSYSDSSGANVLTF.

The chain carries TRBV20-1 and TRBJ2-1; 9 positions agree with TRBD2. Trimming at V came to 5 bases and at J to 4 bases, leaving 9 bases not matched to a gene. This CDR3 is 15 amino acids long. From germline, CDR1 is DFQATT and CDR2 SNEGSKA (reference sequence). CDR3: CSAPRAGGLYNEQFF. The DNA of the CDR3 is TGCAGTGCTCCCAGAGCGGGAGGACTGTACAATGAGCAGTTCTTC.

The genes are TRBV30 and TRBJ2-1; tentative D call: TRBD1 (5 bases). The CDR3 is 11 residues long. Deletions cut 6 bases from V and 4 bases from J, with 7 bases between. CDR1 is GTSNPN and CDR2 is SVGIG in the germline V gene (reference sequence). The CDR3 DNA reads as TGTGCCTGTACAGGTTACAATGAGCAGTTCTTC. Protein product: CACTGYNEQFF.

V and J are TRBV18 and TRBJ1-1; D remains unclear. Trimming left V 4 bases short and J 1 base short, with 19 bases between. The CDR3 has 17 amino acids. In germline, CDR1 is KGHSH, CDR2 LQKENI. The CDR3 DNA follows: TGTGCCAGCTCACAGCTCCCCGGAGGGTCAAAGAACACTGAAGCTTTCTTT. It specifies CASSQLPGGSKNTEAFF.

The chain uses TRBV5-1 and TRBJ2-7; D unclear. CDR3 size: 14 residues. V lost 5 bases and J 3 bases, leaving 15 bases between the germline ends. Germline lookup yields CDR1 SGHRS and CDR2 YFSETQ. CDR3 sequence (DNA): TGCGCCAGCAGATCTGACCCTTCCCGCTACGAGCAGTACGTC. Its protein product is CASRSDPSRYEQYV.

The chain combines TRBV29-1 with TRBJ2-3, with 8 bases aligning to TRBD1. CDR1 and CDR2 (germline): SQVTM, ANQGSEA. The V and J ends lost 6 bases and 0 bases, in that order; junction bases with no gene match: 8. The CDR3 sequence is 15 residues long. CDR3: CSVQDRGISTDTQYF. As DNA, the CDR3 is TGCAGCGTCCAAGACAGGGGTATTAGCACAGATACGCAGTATTTT.

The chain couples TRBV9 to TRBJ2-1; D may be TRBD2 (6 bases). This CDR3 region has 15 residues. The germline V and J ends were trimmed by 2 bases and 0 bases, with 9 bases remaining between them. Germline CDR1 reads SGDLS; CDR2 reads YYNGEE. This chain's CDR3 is CASSVDSGSYNEQFF. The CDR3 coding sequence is TGTGCCAGCAGCGTTGATAGCGGCTCCTACAATGAGCAGTTCTTC.

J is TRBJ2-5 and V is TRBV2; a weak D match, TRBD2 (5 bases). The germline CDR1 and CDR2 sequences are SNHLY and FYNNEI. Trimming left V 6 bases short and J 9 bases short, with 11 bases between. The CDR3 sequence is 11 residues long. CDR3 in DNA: TGTGCCAGCAGCTTGACTATCGCCCAGTACTTC. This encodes CASSLTIAQYF.

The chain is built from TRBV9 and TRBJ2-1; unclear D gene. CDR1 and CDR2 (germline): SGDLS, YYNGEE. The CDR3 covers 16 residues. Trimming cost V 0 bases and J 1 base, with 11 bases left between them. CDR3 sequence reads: CASSVELRDSYNEQFF. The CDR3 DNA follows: TGTGCCAGCAGCGTAGAATTACGAGATTCCTACAATGAGCAGTTCTTC.

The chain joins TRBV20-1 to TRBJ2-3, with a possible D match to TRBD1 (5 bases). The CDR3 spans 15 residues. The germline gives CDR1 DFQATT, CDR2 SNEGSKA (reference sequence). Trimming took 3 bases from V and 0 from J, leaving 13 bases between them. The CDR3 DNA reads TGCAGTGCTAGGGACACTCTTAAAAGCACAGATACGCAGTATTTT. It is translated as CSARDTLKSTDTQYF.

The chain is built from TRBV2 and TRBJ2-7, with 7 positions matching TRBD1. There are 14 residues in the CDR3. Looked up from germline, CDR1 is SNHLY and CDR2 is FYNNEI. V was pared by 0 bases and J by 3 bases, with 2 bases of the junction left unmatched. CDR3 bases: TGTGCCAGCAGTGAAGCGCAGGGGGTCTACGAGCAGTACGTC. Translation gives CASSEAQGVYEQYV.

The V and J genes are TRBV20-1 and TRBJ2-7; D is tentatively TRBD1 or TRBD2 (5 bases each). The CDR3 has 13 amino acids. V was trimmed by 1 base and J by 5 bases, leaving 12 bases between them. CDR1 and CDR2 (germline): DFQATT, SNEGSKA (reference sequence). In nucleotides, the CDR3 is TGCAGTGCTAGAGGGGGGAAGATGAACGAGCAGTACTTC. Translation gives CSARGGKMNEQYF.

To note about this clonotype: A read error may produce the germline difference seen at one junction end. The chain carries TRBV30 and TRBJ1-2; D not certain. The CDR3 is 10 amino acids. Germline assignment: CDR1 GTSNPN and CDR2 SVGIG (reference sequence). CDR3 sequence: CAWSGYDYTF. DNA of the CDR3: TGTGCCTGGAGTGGCTATGACTACACCTTC.

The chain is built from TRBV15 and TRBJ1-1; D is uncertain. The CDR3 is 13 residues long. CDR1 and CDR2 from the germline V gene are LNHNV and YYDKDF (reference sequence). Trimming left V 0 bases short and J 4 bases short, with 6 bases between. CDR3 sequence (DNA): TGTGCCACCAGCAGAGATCGTCCCACTGAAGCTTTCTTT. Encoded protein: CATSRDRPTEAFF.

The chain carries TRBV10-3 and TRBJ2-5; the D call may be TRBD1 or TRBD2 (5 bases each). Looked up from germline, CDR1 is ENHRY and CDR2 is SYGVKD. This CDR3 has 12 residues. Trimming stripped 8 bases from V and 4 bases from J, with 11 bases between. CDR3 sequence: CAIGWGLETQYF. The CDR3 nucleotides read TGTGCCATCGGATGGGGGTTAGAGACCCAGTACTTC.

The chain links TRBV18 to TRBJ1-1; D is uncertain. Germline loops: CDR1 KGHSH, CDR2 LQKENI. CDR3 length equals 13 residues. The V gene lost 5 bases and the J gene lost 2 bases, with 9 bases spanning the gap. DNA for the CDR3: TGTGCCAGCTCATCAAGGGTAAACACTGAAGCTTTCTTT. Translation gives CASSSRVNTEAFF.

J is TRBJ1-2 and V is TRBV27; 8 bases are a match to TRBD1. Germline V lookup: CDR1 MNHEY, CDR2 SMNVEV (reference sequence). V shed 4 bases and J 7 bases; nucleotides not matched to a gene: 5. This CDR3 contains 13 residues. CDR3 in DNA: TGTGCCAGCAGTTCGGACAGGGCATTTGGCTACACCTTC. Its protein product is CASSSDRAFGYTF.

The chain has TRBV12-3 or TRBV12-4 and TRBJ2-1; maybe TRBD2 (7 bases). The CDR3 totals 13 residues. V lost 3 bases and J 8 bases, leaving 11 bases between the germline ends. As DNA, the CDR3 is TGTGCCAGCAGTTTTCCGGGGGGCGATGAGCAGTTCTTC. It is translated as CASSFPGGDEQFF.

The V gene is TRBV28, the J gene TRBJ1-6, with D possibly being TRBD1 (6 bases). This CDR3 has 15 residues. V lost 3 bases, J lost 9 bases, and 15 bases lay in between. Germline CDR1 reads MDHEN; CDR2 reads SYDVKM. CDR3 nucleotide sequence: TGTGCCAGCAGTTTCGGACAGCCAGGTAGTTCACCCCTCCACTTT. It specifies CASSFGQPGSSPLHF.

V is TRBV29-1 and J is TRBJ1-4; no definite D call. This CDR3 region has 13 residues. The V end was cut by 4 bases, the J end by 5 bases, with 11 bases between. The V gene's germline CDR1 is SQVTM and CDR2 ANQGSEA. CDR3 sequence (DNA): TGCAGCGTTGGGAAGGACGGAAATGAAAAACTGTTTTTT. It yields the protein CSVGKDGNEKLFF.

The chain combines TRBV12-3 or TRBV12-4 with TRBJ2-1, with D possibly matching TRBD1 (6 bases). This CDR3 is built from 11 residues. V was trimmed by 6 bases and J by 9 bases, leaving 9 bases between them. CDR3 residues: CASRTGFEQFF. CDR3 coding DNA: TGTGCCAGCAGAACAGGGTTTGAGCAGTTCTTC.